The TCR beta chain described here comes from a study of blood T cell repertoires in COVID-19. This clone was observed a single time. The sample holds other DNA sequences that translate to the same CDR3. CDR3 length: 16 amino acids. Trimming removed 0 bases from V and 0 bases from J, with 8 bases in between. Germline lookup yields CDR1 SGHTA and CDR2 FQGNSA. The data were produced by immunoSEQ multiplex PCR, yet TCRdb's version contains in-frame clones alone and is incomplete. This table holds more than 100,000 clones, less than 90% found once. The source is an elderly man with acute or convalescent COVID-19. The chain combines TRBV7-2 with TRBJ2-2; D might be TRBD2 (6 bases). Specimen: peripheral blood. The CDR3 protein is CASSLAGGSNTGELFF. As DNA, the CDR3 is TGTGCCAGCAGCTTAGCGGGGGGTTCGAACACCGGGGAGCTGTTTTTT.